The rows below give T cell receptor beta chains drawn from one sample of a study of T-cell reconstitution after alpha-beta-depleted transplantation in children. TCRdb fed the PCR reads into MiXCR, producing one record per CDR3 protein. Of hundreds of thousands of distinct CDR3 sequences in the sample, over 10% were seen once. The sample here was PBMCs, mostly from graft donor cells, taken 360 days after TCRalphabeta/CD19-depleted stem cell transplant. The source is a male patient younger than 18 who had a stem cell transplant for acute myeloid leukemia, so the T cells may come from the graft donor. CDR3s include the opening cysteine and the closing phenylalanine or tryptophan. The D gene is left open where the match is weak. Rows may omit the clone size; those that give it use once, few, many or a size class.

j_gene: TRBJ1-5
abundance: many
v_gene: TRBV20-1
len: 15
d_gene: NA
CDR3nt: TGCAGTGCTAGAGAGGTCCTGAATAGCAATCAGCCCCAGCATTTT
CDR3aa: CSAREVLNSNQPQHF

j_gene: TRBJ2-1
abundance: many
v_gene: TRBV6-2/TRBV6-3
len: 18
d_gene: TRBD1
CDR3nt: TGTGCCAGCAGTTACCCGATCACAGGGGTTTACTCCTACAATGAGCAGTTCTTC
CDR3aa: CASSYPITGVYSYNEQFF

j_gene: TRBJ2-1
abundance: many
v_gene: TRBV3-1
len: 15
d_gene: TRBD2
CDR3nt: TGTGCCAGCAGCCCTGGACTAGCTATGACGAATGAGCAGTTCTTC
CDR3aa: CASSPGLAMTNEQFF

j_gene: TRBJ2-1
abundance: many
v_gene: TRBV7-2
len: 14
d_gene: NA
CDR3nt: TGTGCCAGCAGCCTCCAGAGGACTCACAATGAGCAGTTCTTC
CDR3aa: CASSLQRTHNEQFF

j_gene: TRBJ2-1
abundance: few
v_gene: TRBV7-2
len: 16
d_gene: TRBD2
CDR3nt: TGTGCCAGCAGCCCTAGCGGGTTCGCCATATACAATGAGCAGTTCTTC
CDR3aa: CASSPSGFAIYNEQFF

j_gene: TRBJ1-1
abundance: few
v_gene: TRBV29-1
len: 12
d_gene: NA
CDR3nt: TGCAGCGTCCCCCCGGGGGGCACTGAAGCTTTCTTT
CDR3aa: CSVPPGGTEAFF

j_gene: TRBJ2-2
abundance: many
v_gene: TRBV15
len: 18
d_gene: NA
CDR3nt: TGTGCCACCAGCAGAGATCGAGGGGTCTCTAAGAACACCGGGGAGCTGTTTTTT
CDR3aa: CATSRDRGVSKNTGELFF

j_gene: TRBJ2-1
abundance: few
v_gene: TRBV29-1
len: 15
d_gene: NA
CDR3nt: TGCAGCGTGGGAAAGCGGCTAAGCTCCTACAATGAGCAGTTCTTC
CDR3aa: CSVGKRLSSYNEQFF

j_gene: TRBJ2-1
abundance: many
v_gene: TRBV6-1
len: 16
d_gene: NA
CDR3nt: TGTGCCAGCATCTCGGACTCTCCTAGCTCCTACAATGAGCAGTTCTTC
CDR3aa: CASISDSPSSYNEQFF

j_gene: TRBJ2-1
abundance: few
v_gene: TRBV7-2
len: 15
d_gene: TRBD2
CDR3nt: TGTGCCAGCAGCTTAGTTAGTAGCGGGGGGAATGAGCAGTTCTTC
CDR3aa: CASSLVSSGGNEQFF

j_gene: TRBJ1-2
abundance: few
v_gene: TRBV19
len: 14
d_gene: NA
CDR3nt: TGTGCCAGTACCCCACCCGGACCAGGAAATGGCTACACCTTC
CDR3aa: CASTPPGPGNGYTF

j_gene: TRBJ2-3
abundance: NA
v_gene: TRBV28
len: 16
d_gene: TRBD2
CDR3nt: TGTGCCAGCAGTTACGAGCGGGAGAAGATAACAGATACGCAGTATTTT
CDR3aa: CASSYEREKITDTQYF

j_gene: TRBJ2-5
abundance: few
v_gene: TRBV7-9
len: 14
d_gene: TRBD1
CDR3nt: TGTGCCAGCAGCCTACTGGGACAGCCGACTTCTCAGTACTTC
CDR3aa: CASSLLGQPTSQYF

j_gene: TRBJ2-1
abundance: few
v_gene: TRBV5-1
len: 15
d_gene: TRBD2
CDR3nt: TGCGCCAGCGGTGAGGGACTAGCGGGAGTGAATGAGCAGTTCTTC
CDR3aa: CASGEGLAGVNEQFF

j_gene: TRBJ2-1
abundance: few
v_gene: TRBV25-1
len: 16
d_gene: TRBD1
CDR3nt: TGTGCCAGCAGATACCCCGGGACAGGAGAAACCAATGAGCAGTTCTTC
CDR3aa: CASRYPGTGETNEQFF

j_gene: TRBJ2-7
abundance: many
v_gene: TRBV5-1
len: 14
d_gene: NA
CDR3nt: TGCGCCAGCAGCTTGGCCGGGGAATCCTACGAGCAGTACTTC
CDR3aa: CASSLAGESYEQYF

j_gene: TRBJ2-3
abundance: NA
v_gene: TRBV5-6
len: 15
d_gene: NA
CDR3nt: TGTGCCAGCAGCGTGAACAGGGGAGGAGCGGATACGCAGTATTTT
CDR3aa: CASSVNRGGADTQYF

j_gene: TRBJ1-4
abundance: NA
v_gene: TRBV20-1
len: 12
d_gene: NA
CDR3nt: TGCAGTGCTAGTCGCATAGATGAAAAACTGTTTTTT
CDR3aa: CSASRIDEKLFF